This T cell receptor beta chain was retrieved from a study of beta chain features in type 1 diabetes. Trimming pared 3 bases from V and 7 bases from J, leaving 13 bases between. This CDR3 contains 14 residues. From germline, CDR1 is MNHEY and CDR2 SVGAGI. Every isolated RNA sample was fully reverse transcribed, so sequencing captured expressed TCRB transcripts. Measured with immunoSEQ multiplex PCR; TCRdb has only the in-frame clones, and not every one. The sample includes under 95,000 clones, roughly 34% seen only once; the top ten take roughly 0.45%. The specimen was stem cell memory CD4+ T cells from blood. The chain combines TRBV6-5 with TRBJ2-1, with D tentatively TRBD2 (5 bases). This TCR came from a young woman in good health. CDR3 coding DNA: TGTGCCAGCAGTTATCGAGGGATGTTAAATGAGCAGTTCTTC. The encoded protein is CASSYRGMLNEQFF.